This record concerns one T cell receptor beta chain sequence. This entry is derived from a study of cytomegalovirus exposure and HLA in healthy donors. Trimming removed 1 base from V and 5 bases from J; junction bases left unmatched: 6. Per the germline V gene, CDR1 is SGHAT and CDR2 is FQNNGV. The CDR3 has 15 amino acids. With 60 Vbeta and 13 Jbeta primers, the PCR was carried out. Generated by immunoSEQ multiplex PCR, the TCRdb table keeps only in-frame clones and is missing some. The sample shows roughly 150,000 clones, roughly 85% of them seen only once. V and J are TRBV11-2 and TRBJ2-5; 8 bases are a match to TRBD2. This TCR was sampled from a man younger than 45 in good health and CMV-seronegative. Sequencing used PBMCs. CDR3 residues: CASSLGNRGGETQYF. As DNA, the CDR3 is TGTGCCAGCAGCTTAGGCAACCGGGGGGGGGAGACCCAGTACTTC.